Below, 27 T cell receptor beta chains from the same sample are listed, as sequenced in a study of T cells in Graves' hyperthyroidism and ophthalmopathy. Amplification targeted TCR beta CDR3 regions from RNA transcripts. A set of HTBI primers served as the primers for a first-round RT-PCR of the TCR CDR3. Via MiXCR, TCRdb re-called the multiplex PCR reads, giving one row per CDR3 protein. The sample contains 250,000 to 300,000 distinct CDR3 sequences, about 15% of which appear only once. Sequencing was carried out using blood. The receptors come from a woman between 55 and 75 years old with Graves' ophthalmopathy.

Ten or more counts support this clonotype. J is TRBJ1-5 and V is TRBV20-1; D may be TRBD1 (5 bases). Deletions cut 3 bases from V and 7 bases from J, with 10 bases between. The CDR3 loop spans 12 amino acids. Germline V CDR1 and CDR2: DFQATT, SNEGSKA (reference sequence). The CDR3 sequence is CSASEGKQPQHF. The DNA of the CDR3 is TGCAGTGCTAGCGAGGGGAAACAGCCCCAGCATTTT.

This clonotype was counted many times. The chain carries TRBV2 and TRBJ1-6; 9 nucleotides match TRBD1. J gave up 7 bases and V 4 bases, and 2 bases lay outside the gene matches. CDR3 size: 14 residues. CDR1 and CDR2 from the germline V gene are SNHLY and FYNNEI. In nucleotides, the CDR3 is TGTGCCAGCAGTGGAGGACAGGGGAATTCACCCCTCCACTTT. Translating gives CASSGGQGNSPLHF.

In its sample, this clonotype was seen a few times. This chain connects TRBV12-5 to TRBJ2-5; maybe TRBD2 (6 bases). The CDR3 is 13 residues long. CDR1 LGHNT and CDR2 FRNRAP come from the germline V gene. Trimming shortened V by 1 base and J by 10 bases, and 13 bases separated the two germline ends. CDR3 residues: CASGLDFRGVQYF. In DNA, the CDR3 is TGTGCTAGTGGTTTGGACTTCCGCGGGGTCCAGTACTTC.

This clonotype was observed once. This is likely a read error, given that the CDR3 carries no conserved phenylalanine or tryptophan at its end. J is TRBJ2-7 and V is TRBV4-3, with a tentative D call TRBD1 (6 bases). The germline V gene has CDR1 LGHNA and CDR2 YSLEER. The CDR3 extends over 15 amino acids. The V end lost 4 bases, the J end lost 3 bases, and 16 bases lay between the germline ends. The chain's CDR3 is CASSPTGLKFYEQYS. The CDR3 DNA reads TGCGCCAGCAGCCCCACAGGGCTTAAATTCTACGAGCAGTACTCC.

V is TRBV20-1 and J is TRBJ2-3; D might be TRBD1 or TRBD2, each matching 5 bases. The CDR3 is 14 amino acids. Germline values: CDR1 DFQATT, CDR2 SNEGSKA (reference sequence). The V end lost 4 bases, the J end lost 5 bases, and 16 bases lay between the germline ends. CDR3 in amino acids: CSAIPLGVGDTQYF. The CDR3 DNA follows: TGCAGTGCTATTCCCTTGGGGGTGGGAGATACGCAGTATTTT.

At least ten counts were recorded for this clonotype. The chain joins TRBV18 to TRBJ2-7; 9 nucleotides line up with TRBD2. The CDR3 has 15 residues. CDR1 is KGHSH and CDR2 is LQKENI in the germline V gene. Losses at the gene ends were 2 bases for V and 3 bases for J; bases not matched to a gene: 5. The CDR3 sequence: CASSPSLAGLYEQYF. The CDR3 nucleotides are TGTGCCAGCTCACCATCACTAGCGGGCCTCTACGAGCAGTACTTC. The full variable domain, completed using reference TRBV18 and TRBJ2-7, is NAGVMQNPRHLVRRRGQEARLRCSPMKGHSHVYWYRQLPEEGLKFMVYLQKENIIDESGMPKERFSAEFPKEGPSILRIQQVVRGDSAAYFCASSPSLAGLYEQYFGPGTRLTVT.

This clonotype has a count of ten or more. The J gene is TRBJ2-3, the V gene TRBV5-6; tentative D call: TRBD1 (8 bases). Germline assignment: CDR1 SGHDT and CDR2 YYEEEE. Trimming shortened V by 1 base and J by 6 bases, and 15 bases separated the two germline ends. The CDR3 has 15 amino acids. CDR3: CASSLNYRGGDTQYF. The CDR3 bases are TGTGCCAGCAGCTTGAACTACAGGGGGGGGGATACGCAGTATTTT.

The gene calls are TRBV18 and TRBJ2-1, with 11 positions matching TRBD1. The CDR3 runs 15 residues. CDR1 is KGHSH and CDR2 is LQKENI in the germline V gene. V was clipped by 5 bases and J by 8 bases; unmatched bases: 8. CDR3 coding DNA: TGTGCCAGCTCATCCGGACAGGGGGCAGGGGATGAGCAGTTCTTC. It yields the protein CASSSGQGAGDEQFF.

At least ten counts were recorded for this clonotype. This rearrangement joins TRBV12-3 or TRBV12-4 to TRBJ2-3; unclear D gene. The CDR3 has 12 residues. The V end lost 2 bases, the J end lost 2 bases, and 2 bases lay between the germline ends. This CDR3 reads CASSLNTDTQYF. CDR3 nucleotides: TGTGCCAGCAGTTTAAACACAGATACGCAGTATTTT.

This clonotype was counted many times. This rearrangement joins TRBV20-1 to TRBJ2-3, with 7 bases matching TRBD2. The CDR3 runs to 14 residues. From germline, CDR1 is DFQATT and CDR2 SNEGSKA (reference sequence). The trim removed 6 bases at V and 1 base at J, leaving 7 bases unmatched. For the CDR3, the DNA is TGCAGTGCACCCCAGGCGGGGGGCACAGATACGCAGTATTTT. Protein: CSAPQAGGTDTQYF.

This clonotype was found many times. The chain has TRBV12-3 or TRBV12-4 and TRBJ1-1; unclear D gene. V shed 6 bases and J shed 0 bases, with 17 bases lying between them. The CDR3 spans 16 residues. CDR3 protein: CASSRTGSYLNTEAFF. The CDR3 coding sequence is TGTGCCAGCAGCCGTACCGGGTCCTATCTGAACACTGAAGCTTTCTTT.

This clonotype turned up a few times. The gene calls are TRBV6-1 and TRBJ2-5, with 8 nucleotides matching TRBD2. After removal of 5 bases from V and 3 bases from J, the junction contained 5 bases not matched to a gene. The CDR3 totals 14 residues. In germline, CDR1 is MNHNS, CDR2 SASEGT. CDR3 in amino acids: CASSSSGQKETQYF. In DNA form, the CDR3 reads TGTGCCAGCAGTTCTAGCGGGCAGAAAGAGACCCAGTACTTC.

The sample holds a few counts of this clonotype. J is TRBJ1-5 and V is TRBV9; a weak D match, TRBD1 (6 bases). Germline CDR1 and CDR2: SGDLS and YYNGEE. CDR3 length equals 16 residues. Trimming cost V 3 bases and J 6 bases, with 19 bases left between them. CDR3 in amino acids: CASSAGAGALGQPQHF. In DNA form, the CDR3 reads TGTGCCAGCAGCGCGGGGGCAGGGGCTTTGGGTCAGCCCCAGCATTTT.

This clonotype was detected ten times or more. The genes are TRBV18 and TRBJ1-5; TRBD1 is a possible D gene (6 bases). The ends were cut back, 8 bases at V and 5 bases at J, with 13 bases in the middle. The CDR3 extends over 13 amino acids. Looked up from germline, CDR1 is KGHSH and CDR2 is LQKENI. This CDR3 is CASADSQDQPQHF. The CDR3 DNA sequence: TGTGCCAGCGCGGACAGCCAAGATCAGCCCCAGCATTTT.

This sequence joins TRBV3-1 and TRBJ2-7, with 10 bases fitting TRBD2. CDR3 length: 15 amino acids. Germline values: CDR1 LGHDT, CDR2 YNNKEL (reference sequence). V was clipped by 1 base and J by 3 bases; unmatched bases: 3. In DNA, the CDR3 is TGTGCCAGCAGCCAAGCTAGCGGGGGTTACTACGAGCAGTACTTC. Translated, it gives CASSQASGGYYEQYF.

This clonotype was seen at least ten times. The CDR3 reads CASSFQGAETQYF. The CDR3 nucleotides are TGTGCCAGCAGCTTTCAGGGAGCTGAGACCCAGTACTTC. J is TRBJ2-5 and V is TRBV7-2; the D gene could be TRBD1 or TRBD2 (5 bases each). CDR1 SGHTA and CDR2 FQGNSA come from the germline V gene. Trimming left V 3 bases short and J 5 bases short, with 10 bases between. This CDR3 comprises 13 residues.

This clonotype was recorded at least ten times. CDR3 sequence: CATGQGNQPQHF. The CDR3, as DNA: TGTGCCACCGGGCAGGGGAATCAGCCCCAGCATTTT. The genes are TRBV28 and TRBJ1-5, with D possibly TRBD1 on 6 matching bases. Trimming pared 10 bases from V and 4 bases from J, leaving 11 bases between. Germline CDR1 reads MDHEN; CDR2 reads SYDVKM. CDR3 length: 12 residues.

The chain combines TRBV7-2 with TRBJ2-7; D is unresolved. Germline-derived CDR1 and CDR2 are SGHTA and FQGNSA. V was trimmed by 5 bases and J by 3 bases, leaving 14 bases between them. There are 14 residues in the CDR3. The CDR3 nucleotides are TGTGCCAGCAGCCACACCGGGTCCAACTACGAGCAGTACTTC. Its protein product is CASSHTGSNYEQYF.

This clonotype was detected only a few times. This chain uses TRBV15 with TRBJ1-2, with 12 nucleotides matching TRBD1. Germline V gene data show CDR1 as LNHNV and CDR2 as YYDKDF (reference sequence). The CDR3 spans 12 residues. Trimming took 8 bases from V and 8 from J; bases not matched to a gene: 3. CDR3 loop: CATRDRGRGYTF. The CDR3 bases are TGTGCCACCCGGGACAGGGGGCGAGGCTACACCTTC.

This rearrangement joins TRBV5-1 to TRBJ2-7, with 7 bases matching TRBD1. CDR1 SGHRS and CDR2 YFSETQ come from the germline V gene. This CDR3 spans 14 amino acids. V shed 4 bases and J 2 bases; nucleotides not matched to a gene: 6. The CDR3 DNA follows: TGCGCCAGCAGCAGGGACAGTAATCCCTACGAGCAGTACTTC. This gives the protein CASSRDSNPYEQYF.

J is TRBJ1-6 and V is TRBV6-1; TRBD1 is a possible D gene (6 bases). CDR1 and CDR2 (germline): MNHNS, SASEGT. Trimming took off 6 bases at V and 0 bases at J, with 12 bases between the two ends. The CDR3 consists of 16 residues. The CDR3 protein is CASSSGQSSYNSPLHF. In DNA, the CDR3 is TGTGCCAGCAGCTCCGGACAGAGCTCCTATAATTCACCCCTCCACTTT.

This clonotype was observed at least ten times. The CDR3 here is CASSQETPTGYRETQYF. The CDR3 bases are TGCGCCAGCAGCCAAGAAACCCCGACAGGGTATAGGGAGACCCAGTACTTC. The rearrangement uses TRBV4-3 and TRBJ2-5, with 7 positions matching TRBD1. This CDR3 spans 17 amino acids. J was trimmed by 5 bases and V by 0 bases; bases with no gene match: 12. Germline assignment: CDR1 LGHNA and CDR2 YSLEER.

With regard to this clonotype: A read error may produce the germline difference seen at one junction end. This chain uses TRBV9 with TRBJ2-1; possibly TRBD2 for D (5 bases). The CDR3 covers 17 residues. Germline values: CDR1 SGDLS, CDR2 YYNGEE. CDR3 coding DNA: TGTGCCAGCAGCGTAGCTCGGGGTCACCTAGGCTCCAATAAGCAGTTCTTC. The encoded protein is CASSVARGHLGSNKQFF.

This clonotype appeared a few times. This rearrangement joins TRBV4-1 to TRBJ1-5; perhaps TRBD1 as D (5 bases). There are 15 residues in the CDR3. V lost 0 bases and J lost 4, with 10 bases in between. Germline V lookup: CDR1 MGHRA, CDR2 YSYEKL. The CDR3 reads CASSQDYGGNQPQHF. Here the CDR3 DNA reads TGCGCCAGCAGCCAAGATTATGGGGGTAATCAGCCCCAGCATTTT.

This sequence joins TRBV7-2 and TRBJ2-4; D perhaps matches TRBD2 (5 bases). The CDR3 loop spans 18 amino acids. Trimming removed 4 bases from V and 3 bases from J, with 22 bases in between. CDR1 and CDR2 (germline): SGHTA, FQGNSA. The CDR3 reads CASSSRGWSIEGKNIQYF. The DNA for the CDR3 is TGTGCCAGCAGCTCCCGCGGGTGGTCTATCGAAGGCAAAAACATTCAGTACTTC.

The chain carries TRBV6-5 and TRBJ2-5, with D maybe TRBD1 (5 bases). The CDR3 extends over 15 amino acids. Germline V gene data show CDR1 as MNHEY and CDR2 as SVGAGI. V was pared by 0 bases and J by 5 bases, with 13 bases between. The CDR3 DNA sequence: TGTGCCAGCAGTTACTCGATCCCAGGGCCCGAGACCCAGTACTTC. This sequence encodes CASSYSIPGPETQYF.

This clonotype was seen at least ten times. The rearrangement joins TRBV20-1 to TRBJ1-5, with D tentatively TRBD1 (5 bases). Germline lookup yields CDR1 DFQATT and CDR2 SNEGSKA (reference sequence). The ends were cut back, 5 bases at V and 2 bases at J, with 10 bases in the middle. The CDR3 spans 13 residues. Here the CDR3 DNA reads TGCAGTGCTGGGGGGGGGGGCAATCAGCCCCAGCATTTT. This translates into CSAGGGGNQPQHF.